The 12 T cell receptor beta chains below all came from one sample that was sequenced in a study of Ad26.COV2.S vaccination and SARS-CoV-2 variants. Treatment meaning: around 19 received Ad26.COV2.S at low or high dose, single or two shots; about 5 received placebo; per-sample allocation not given. On day 63 after the first injection, vaccine and placebo recipients gave samples. The data were produced by immunoSEQ multiplex PCR, yet TCRdb's version contains in-frame clones alone and is incomplete. Seen here are roughly 500,000 clones, roughly 89% observed once, and the top ten hold around 2.6%. Here the sequenced sample was peripheral blood, taken in a trial of Ad26.COV2.S vaccine versus placebo. These receptor sequences come from a person aged 18-60 years who received the Ad26.COV2.S COVID-19 vaccine or a placebo.

The V gene is TRBV7-2, the J gene TRBJ2-1; the match to TRBD1 covers 9 bases. The CDR3 extends over 15 amino acids. After removal of 6 bases from V and 3 bases from J, the junction contained 6 bases not matched to a gene. From germline, CDR1 is SGHTA and CDR2 FQGNSA. The CDR3 reads CASRQTGQGYNEQFF. CDR3 in DNA: TGTGCCAGCAGGCAGACGGGACAGGGCTACAATGAGCAGTTCTTC.

J is TRBJ1-2 and V is TRBV19; tentative D call: TRBD1 (5 bases). The germline V gene encodes CDR1 LNHDA and CDR2 SQIVND (reference sequence). Trimming removed 7 bases at V and 4 bases at J, with 16 bases between. The CDR3 consists of 14 residues. This CDR3 reads CASTHRDSTYGYTF. Written as DNA, the CDR3 is TGTGCCAGTACCCACCGAGACAGCACCTATGGCTACACCTTC.

The chain carries TRBV18 and TRBJ2-7, with 8 nucleotides matching TRBD2. This CDR3 is built from 14 residues. V gave up 6 bases and J gave up 2 bases; unmatched junction bases: 6. Germline V lookup: CDR1 KGHSH, CDR2 LQKENI. The CDR3 nucleotides are TGTGCCAGCTCCCCTTCGGGGGGGACCTACGAGCAGTACTTC. Translation: CASSPSGGTYEQYF.

This clone was picked up one time. The sample holds other DNA sequences that translate to the same CDR3. V usage is TRBV9 and J usage is TRBJ2-2, with no clear D. CDR1 is SGDLS, CDR2 YYNGEE, per germline. The CDR3 covers 14 residues. V dropped 3 bases and J dropped 0 bases, with 6 bases sitting between them. The CDR3 DNA reads as TGTGCCAGCAGCGCACGGGCGAACACCGGGGAGCTGTTTTTT. Protein product: CASSARANTGELFF.

The chain couples TRBV5-4 to TRBJ2-3; 8 nucleotides agree with TRBD1. Germline values: CDR1 SGHNT, CDR2 YYREEE (reference sequence). Unmatched junction bases numbered 11, after V lost 4 bases and J lost 4 bases. The CDR3 contains 16 residues. CDR3 nucleotide sequence: TGTGCCAGCAGCGAGGACAGGGTACAGGGGGCAGATACGCAGTATTTT. This gives the protein CASSEDRVQGADTQYF.

This sequence joins TRBV7-2 and TRBJ1-1; D unclear. V dropped 1 base and J dropped 3 bases, with 9 bases sitting between them. The CDR3 length is 14 residues. Germline CDR1 and CDR2: SGHTA and FQGNSA. This CDR3 reads CASSLDVMDTEAFF. The CDR3 nucleotides read TGTGCCAGCAGCTTAGACGTTATGGACACTGAAGCTTTCTTT.

This sequence joins TRBV11-2 and TRBJ1-2; D is ambiguous. The CDR3 is made up of 13 amino acids. V was pared by 1 base and J by 4 bases, with 7 bases between. Looked up from germline, CDR1 is SGHAT and CDR2 is FQNNGV. The CDR3 DNA sequence: TGTGCCAGCAGCTTAGGATGGGGCTATGGCTACACCTTC. The encoded protein is CASSLGWGYGYTF. Complete variable domain (other parts from reference TRBV11-2 and TRBJ1-2): EAGVAQSPRYKIIEKRQSVAFWCNPISGHATLYWYQQILGQGPKLLIQFQNNGVVDDSQLPKDRFSAERLKGVDSTLKIQPAKLEDSAVYLCASSLGWGYGYTFGSGTRLTVV.

The CDR3 spells CASSLAGPGANVLTF. The CDR3, as DNA: TGTGCCAGCAGCTTAGCAGGTCCTGGGGCCAACGTCCTGACTTTC. The rearrangement joins TRBV7-2 to TRBJ2-6; no definite D call. Trimming pared 0 bases from V and 2 bases from J, leaving 5 bases between. The CDR3 runs 15 residues. CDR1 and CDR2 from the germline V gene are SGHTA and FQGNSA. The variable domain in full, completed from reference TRBV7-2 and TRBJ2-6, reads GAGVSQSPSNKVTEKGKDVELRCDPISGHTALYWYRQSLGQGLEFLIYFQGNSAPDKSGLPSDRFSAERTGGSVSTLTIQRTQQEDSAVYLCASSLAGPGANVLTFGAGSRLTVL.

V and J are TRBV5-6 and TRBJ2-5, with D maybe TRBD2 (5 bases). V was pared by 4 bases and J by 7 bases, with 20 bases between. Germline V lookup: CDR1 SGHDT, CDR2 YYEEEE. The CDR3 has 15 amino acids. CDR3 in DNA: TGTGCCAGCAGCGCTGCCTGGCTACCCGAGGGGACCCAGTACTTC. Protein: CASSAAWLPEGTQYF.

The rearrangement uses TRBV5-1 and TRBJ1-1, with a tentative D call TRBD1 (5 bases). This CDR3 is 14 amino acids long. Per the germline V gene, CDR1 is SGHRS and CDR2 is YFSETQ. Trimming took 0 bases from V and 10 from J, leaving 16 bases between them. CDR3 loop: CASSLAQGVVTAFF. The DNA of the CDR3 is TGCGCCAGCAGCTTGGCTCAGGGAGTAGTCACAGCTTTCTTT.

The chain uses TRBV24-1 and TRBJ2-5; TRBD2 agrees at 7 bases. V lost 3 bases to trimming and J lost 5 bases; unmatched junction nucleotides: 5. Per the germline V gene, CDR1 is KGHDR and CDR2 is SFDVKD. The CDR3 length is 14 residues. The CDR3 protein is CATSDAGRAETQYF. The CDR3, as DNA: TGTGCCACCAGTGATGCGGGGAGGGCTGAGACCCAGTACTTC.

V is TRBV9 and J is TRBJ1-6; 7 bases match TRBD1. Germline CDR1 reads SGDLS; CDR2 reads YYNGEE. J was trimmed by 3 bases and V by 3 bases; bases with no gene match: 6. This CDR3 is 16 amino acids long. The CDR3 DNA sequence: TGTGCCAGCAGCGACTCAGGGGGGATCTATAATTCACCCCTCCACTTT. Its translation is CASSDSGGIYNSPLHF.